This T cell receptor beta chain was sequenced for a study of CD4+ T cells in melanoma. Regarding the study as a whole: In melanoma, neoantigen-specific CD4+ T cells reportedly differed in differentiation state.

CDR1 is SGHDT, CDR2 YYEEEE, per germline. V dropped 0 bases and J dropped 0 bases, with 12 bases sitting between them. The CDR3 is 16 amino acids. On this clone: Its antigen remains unidentified.

The method was immunoSEQ multiplex PCR; TCRdb's version includes in-frame clones alone and lacks a portion of them. The sample holds 10,000 to 12,000 clones, over 55% seen once. This sequence was found in a human donor with melanoma. This chain uses TRBV5-6 with TRBJ1-2; tentative D call: TRBD1 (6 bases). The sample consisted of cells from a culture (not recorded whether cultured in vitro). The CDR3 nucleotides are TGTGCCAGCAGCTTGGTTGGGGGCGAAGCTAACTATGGCTACACCTTC. Its translation is CASSLVGGEANYGYTF.